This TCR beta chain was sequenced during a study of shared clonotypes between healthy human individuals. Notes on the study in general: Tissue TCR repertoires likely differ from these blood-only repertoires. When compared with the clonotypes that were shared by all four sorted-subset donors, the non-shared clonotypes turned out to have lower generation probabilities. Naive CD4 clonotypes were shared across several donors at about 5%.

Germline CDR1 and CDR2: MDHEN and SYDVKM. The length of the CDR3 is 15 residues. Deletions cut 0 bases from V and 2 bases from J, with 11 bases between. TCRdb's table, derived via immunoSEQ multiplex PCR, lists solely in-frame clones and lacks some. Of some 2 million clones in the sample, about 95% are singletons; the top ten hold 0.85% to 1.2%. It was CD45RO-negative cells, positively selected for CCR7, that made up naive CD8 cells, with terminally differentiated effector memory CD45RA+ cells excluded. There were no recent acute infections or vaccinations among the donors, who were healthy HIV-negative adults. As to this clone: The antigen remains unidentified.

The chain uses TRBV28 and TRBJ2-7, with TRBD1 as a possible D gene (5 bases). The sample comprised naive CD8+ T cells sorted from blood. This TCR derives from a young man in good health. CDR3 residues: CASSLWQGGPYEQYF. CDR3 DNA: TGTGCCAGCAGTTTATGGCAGGGTGGCCCCTACGAGCAGTACTTC. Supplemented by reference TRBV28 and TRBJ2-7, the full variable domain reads DVKVTQSSRYLVKRTGEKVFLECVQDMDHENMFWYRQDPGLGLRLIYFSYDVKMKEKGDIPEGYSVSREKKERFSLILESASTNQTSMYLCASSLWQGGPYEQYFGPGTRLTVT.